Shown below are 8 T cell receptor beta chains from a single sample sequenced in a study of HIV-infected patients and healthy controls. One entry per CDR3 protein, called by TCRdb with MiXCR from the 5' RACE reads. The data contain tens of thousands of distinct CDR3 sequences, roughly a fifth of them singletons. Input material: CD4+ T cells from blood. Source of these receptors: a human donor in good health.

This clonotype was detected ten times or more. This chain uses TRBV7-2 with TRBJ1-3, with D maybe TRBD1 (6 bases). Trimming shortened V by 3 bases and J by 1 base, and 16 bases separated the two germline ends. The CDR3 length is 17 residues. CDR1 and CDR2 from the germline V gene are SGHTA and FQGNSA. CDR3 DNA: TGTGCCAGCAGCTTTCTCCAGGACAGCACTTCTGGAAACACCATATATTTT. This sequence encodes CASSFLQDSTSGNTIYF.

This clonotype was detected only a few times. The V gene is TRBV6-2 or TRBV6-3, the J gene TRBJ2-5; TRBD1 matches 7 bases. J lost 3 bases, V lost 2 bases, and 6 bases had no gene match. This CDR3 contains 15 residues. Germline V gene data show CDR1 as MNHEY and CDR2 as SVGEGT. CDR3 coding DNA: TGTGCCAGCAGTTACGGGCAGGGGGTTGAAGAGACCCAGTACTTC. Residues: CASSYGQGVEETQYF.

The J gene is TRBJ2-7, the V gene TRBV19, with D perhaps assigned TRBD1 or TRBD2 (5 bases each). The germline gives CDR1 LNHDA, CDR2 SQIVND (reference sequence). The CDR3 spans 13 residues. Between the trimmed V and J ends, which lost 4 bases and 7 bases, there was a span of 14 bases. The CDR3 region is CASSTTRDGEQYF. CDR3 in DNA: TGTGCCAGTAGTACCACCAGGGACGGAGAGCAGTACTTC.

The sample holds many counts of this clonotype. This chain uses TRBV6-2 or TRBV6-3 with TRBJ2-7, with D tentatively TRBD2 (5 bases). The ends were cut back, 5 bases at V and 0 bases at J, with 11 bases in the middle. Looked up from germline, CDR1 is MNHEY and CDR2 is SVGEGT. This CDR3 is built from 14 residues. CDR3 in DNA: TGTGCCAGCAGTGTTTGGGAGAGCTCCTACGAGCAGTACTTC. Amino acids: CASSVWESSYEQYF.

This clonotype was recorded a few times. The chain recombines TRBV18 with TRBJ1-1; maybe TRBD1 (5 bases). CDR1 KGHSH and CDR2 LQKENI come from the germline V gene. The CDR3 is 14 residues long. V lost 4 bases and J 4 bases, leaving 13 bases between the germline ends. The CDR3 nucleotides are TGTGCCAGCTCACTTGCGGGGACGAGCACTGAAGCTTTCTTT. Its protein product is CASSLAGTSTEAFF.

This clonotype was observed a single time. This sequence joins TRBV27 and TRBJ2-1; 7 bases are shared with TRBD1. V shed 6 bases, J shed 0 bases, and the junction held 5 bases outside the gene matches. The CDR3 sequence is 15 residues long. Germline loops: CDR1 MNHEY, CDR2 SMNVEV (reference sequence). CDR3 sequence: CASRLQGSSYNEQFF. The DNA of the CDR3 is TGTGCCAGCAGGTTACAGGGGAGCTCCTACAATGAGCAGTTCTTC.

This clonotype was observed at least ten times. V usage is TRBV10-3 and J usage is TRBJ1-1; 9 positions agree with TRBD1. This CDR3 has 15 amino acids. J gave up 0 bases and V 6 bases, and 5 bases lay outside the gene matches. Germline V gene sequence: CDR1 ENHRY, CDR2 SYGVKD. The DNA of the CDR3 is TGTGCCATCAGGTCGGGACAGGGCCTGAACACTGAAGCTTTCTTT. Translating it yields CAIRSGQGLNTEAFF.

This clonotype was picked up many times. This chain uses TRBV30 with TRBJ2-7; TRBD2 is a possible D gene (5 bases). Germline assignment: CDR1 GTSNPN and CDR2 SVGIG (reference sequence). Trimming took 2 bases from V and 2 from J, leaving 7 bases between them. This CDR3 spans 12 amino acids. Written as DNA, the CDR3 is TGTGCCTGGAGTCACGGGACCTACGAGCAGTACTTC. Its translation: CAWSHGTYEQYF.